This T cell receptor beta chain was recovered during a study of shared clonotypes between healthy human individuals. The CDR3 is 17 residues long. With 2 bases removed from V and 4 bases from J, the gap between germline ends came to 18 bases. CDR1 is MDHEN, CDR2 SYDVKM, per germline. TCRdb's table, derived via immunoSEQ multiplex PCR, lists solely in-frame clones and lacks some. Seen here are nearly 750,000 clones, over 55% observed once, and the top ten hold about 1.8%. This clone showed up just once. This sequence joins TRBV28 and TRBJ1-3; D is unclear. The sequencing input was memory CD4+ T cells sorted from blood. The subset denotes: CD45RA-negative fraction. The TCR originated in a woman aged 30 to 39 in good health. CDR3 sequence: CASSLTLKGMSGNTIYF. CDR3 DNA: TGTGCCAGCAGTTTAACGTTGAAGGGTATGTCCGGAAACACCATATATTTT.